These 27 T cell receptor beta chains came from one sample sequenced in a study of neurological immune-mediated disorders. TCRdb redid the calling of the 5' RACE reads with MiXCR, one entry per CDR3 protein. The sample includes under 80,000 distinct CDR3 sequences, roughly 9% of them seen just once. The sequencing input was PBMCs. Receptor source: a man in his fifties or sixties in good health.

This clonotype was counted many times. The rearrangement uses TRBV6-1 and TRBJ1-2, with D possibly matching TRBD1 (5 bases). Trimming left V 3 bases short and J 0 bases short, with 17 bases between. This CDR3 contains 17 residues. Germline loops: CDR1 MNHNS, CDR2 SASEGT. The CDR3 DNA sequence: TGTGCCAGCAGTGACCCGGGGAGGGGTCCGGCTAACTATGGCTACACCTTC. Protein sequence: CASSDPGRGPANYGYTF.

This clonotype was counted ten times or more. The chain couples TRBV5-1 to TRBJ1-1, with TRBD1 matching 7 bases. J was trimmed by 4 bases and V by 0 bases; bases with no gene match: 6. Germline V lookup: CDR1 SGHRS, CDR2 YFSETQ. This CDR3 is 15 amino acids long. The CDR3 DNA follows: TGCGCCAGCAGCTTGGTTCGGAGGGGGCCCACTGAAGCTTTCTTT. Residues: CASSLVRRGPTEAFF.

This clonotype was seen ten or more times. The chain recombines TRBV14 with TRBJ2-1, with 7 bases aligning to TRBD1. From germline, CDR1 is SGHDN and CDR2 FVKESK. CDR3 length equals 14 residues. V shed 4 bases and J 9 bases; nucleotides not matched to a gene: 9. CDR3 DNA sequence: TGTGCCAGCAGCCCATGGACAGGACGCAGTGAGCAGTTCTTC. Its protein is CASSPWTGRSEQFF.

This clonotype was seen ten or more times. The J gene is TRBJ2-7, the V gene TRBV18, with D unclear. CDR1 and CDR2 from the germline V gene are KGHSH and LQKENI. This CDR3 has 14 amino acids. V lost 6 bases and J 2 bases, leaving 14 bases between the germline ends. The CDR3: CASSLMTLPYEQYF. CDR3 DNA: TGTGCCAGCTCTCTCATGACGCTCCCCTACGAGCAGTACTTC. The full variable domain, in which reference TRBV18 and TRBJ2-7 provide the parts outside the CDR3, is NAGVMQNPRHLVRRRGQEARLRCSPMKGHSHVYWYRQLPEEGLKFMVYLQKENIIDESGMPKERFSAEFPKEGPSILRIQQVVRGDSAAYFCASSLMTLPYEQYFGPGTRLTVT.

For this clonotype: A much bigger clone sits one base away, suggesting this may be a read error. This chain connects TRBV5-1 to TRBJ1-1; 8 bases match TRBD1. This CDR3 contains 15 residues. J lost 4 bases, V lost 3 bases, and 8 bases had no gene match. Germline loops: CDR1 SGHRS, CDR2 YFSETQ. CDR3 nucleotides: TGCGCCAGCAGCTGGATGACAGGGGAGGGCACTGAAGCTTTCTTT. Residues: CASSWMTGEGTEAFF.

On this clonotype itself: A junction end diverges from the germline sequence, so it may reflect a read error. As DNA, the CDR3 is TGCGCCAGCAGCAATAGCGGGAGGTTGAACACCTGGGAGCTGTTTTTT. It translates to CASSNSGRLNTWELFF. The chain has TRBV5-1 and TRBJ2-2; TRBD2 aligns across 10 bases. Germline CDR1 SGHRS, CDR2 YFSETQ. The CDR3 consists of 16 residues.

The CDR3 sequence is CASNFGGETQYF. CDR3 nucleotides: TGCGCCAGCAACTTCGGAGGGGAGACCCAGTACTTC. V and J are TRBV5-1 and TRBJ2-5; weak D call: TRBD2 (6 bases). The germline CDR1 and CDR2 sequences are SGHRS and YFSETQ. The V end was cut by 6 bases, the J end by 5 bases, with 11 bases between. The CDR3 spans 12 residues.

About this clonotype: A junction boundary mismatches the germline segment, possibly from a read error. The V and J genes are TRBV7-8 and TRBJ2-5; D may match TRBD1 or TRBD2 (6 bases each). Germline loops: CDR1 SGHVS, CDR2 FQNEAQ. This CDR3 spans 15 amino acids. CDR3 amino acids: CANSQGGIPQETQYF. The CDR3, as DNA: TGTGCCAACAGCCAAGGGGGGATACCCCAAGAGACCCAGTACTTC.

This clonotype appeared many times. The chain combines TRBV7-2 with TRBJ1-5; D call uncertain. The ends were cut back, 7 bases at V and 0 bases at J, with 16 bases in the middle. The CDR3 runs 16 residues. In germline, CDR1 is SGHTA, CDR2 FQGNSA. CDR3 loop: CASTGSYPNSNQPQHF. As DNA, the CDR3 is TGTGCCAGCACGGGATCGTATCCAAATAGCAATCAGCCCCAGCATTTT.

This clonotype occurred many times. The chain carries TRBV12-3 or TRBV12-4 and TRBJ2-7; D gene unclear. Trimming stripped 2 bases from V and 4 bases from J, with 12 bases between. This CDR3 is built from 14 residues. The CDR3 nucleotides read TGTGCCAGCAGTTTAACGCAGGTTGGGTACGAGCAGTACTTC. Translation gives CASSLTQVGYEQYF.

This clonotype was counted ten times or more. The V gene is TRBV20-1, the J gene TRBJ2-1, with TRBD1 matching over 7 bases. Germline-derived CDR1 and CDR2 are DFQATT and SNEGSKA (reference sequence). V was clipped by 1 base and J by 0 bases; unmatched bases: 0. This CDR3 is 14 amino acids long. In DNA, the CDR3 is TGCAGTGCTAGAGGGGACAGCTCCTACAATGAGCAGTTCTTC. This gives the protein CSARGDSSYNEQFF.

This clonotype was counted at least ten times. The gene calls are TRBV29-1 and TRBJ2-1; 7 bases agree with TRBD1. Looked up from germline, CDR1 is SQVTM and CDR2 is ANQGSEA. With 4 bases clipped from V and 2 bases from J, the junction kept 8 bases outside the gene matches. The CDR3 is 15 amino acids. The CDR3 coding sequence is TGCAGCGTTGTGGCGCAGGGGGTAACCTACAATGAGCAGTTCTTC. Translation: CSVVAQGVTYNEQFF.

The rearrangement uses TRBV7-2 and TRBJ2-7, with 15 bases matching TRBD2. The CDR3 runs to 17 residues. In germline, CDR1 is SGHTA, CDR2 FQGNSA. The V gene end was trimmed by 3 bases and the J gene end by 2 bases; junction bases not matched to a gene: 5. This chain's CDR3 is CASSFGTSGGSPYEQYF. DNA for the CDR3: TGTGCCAGCAGCTTCGGGACTAGCGGGGGGTCCCCCTACGAGCAGTACTTC.

This clonotype was seen repeatedly, ten times or more. The rearrangement joins TRBV6-5 to TRBJ1-3; D uncertain. Germline V gene data show CDR1 as MNHEY and CDR2 as SVGAGI. The CDR3 spans 15 residues. Trimming removed 7 bases from V and 0 bases from J, with 13 bases in between. The DNA of the CDR3 is TGTGCCAGCACCTCGCTTGGGGACTCTGGAAACACCATATATTTT. Translated, it gives CASTSLGDSGNTIYF.

This clonotype was picked up many times. The chain couples TRBV20-1 to TRBJ1-1; D is undetermined. CDR3 size: 13 residues. CDR1 is DFQATT, CDR2 SNEGSKA, per germline (reference sequence). V dropped 4 bases and J dropped 1 base, with 10 bases sitting between them. The CDR3 sequence is CSATRTRNTEAFF. Here the CDR3 DNA reads TGCAGTGCTACAAGGACGAGGAACACTGAAGCTTTCTTT.

This clonotype was seen many times. The chain couples TRBV19 to TRBJ2-7; 8 bases match TRBD2. The J segment lost 1 base and the V segment lost 4 bases, leaving 3 bases of the junction unmatched. The CDR3 length is 14 residues. The germline gives CDR1 LNHDA, CDR2 SQIVND (reference sequence). The CDR3 coding sequence is TGTGCCAGTAGTAGAGCTAGCGGGTCCTACGAGCAGTACTTC. Translated, it gives CASSRASGSYEQYF.

This clonotype was recorded at least ten times. The CDR3 nucleotides read TGTGCCAGCAGCTTCATCACGGGAGGGCAAGGGTCTTTAGCCAAAAACATTCAGTACTTC. Protein: CASSFITGGQGSLAKNIQYF. The chain joins TRBV11-2 to TRBJ2-4, with 8 bases lining up with TRBD2. The CDR3 covers 20 residues. After removal of 3 bases from V and 0 bases from J, the junction contained 16 bases not matched to a gene. CDR1 SGHAT and CDR2 FQNNGV come from the germline V gene.

This clonotype was observed many times. The chain is built from TRBV20-1 and TRBJ2-5, with D maybe TRBD2 (5 bases). The germline gives CDR1 DFQATT, CDR2 SNEGSKA (reference sequence). This CDR3 is 12 amino acids long. The ends were cut back, 5 bases at V and 5 bases at J, with 12 bases in the middle. The CDR3 protein is CSAGRLAETQYF. DNA of the CDR3: TGCAGTGCTGGGCGGCTAGCTGAGACCCAGTACTTC.

At least ten counts were recorded for this clonotype. The CDR3: CASSPSSQTRNTGELFF. The CDR3 nucleotides read TGTGCCAGCTCACCGAGTTCGCAAACTAGGAACACCGGGGAGCTGTTTTTT. The rearrangement uses TRBV18 and TRBJ2-2, with TRBD2 as a possible D gene (5 bases). The CDR3 spans 17 residues. The germline CDR1 and CDR2 sequences are KGHSH and LQKENI. The V and J ends lost 3 bases and 1 base respectively, with 15 bases between them.

This clonotype was seen ten or more times. The rearrangement joins TRBV14 to TRBJ2-1; the D gene is possibly TRBD1 (6 bases). Germline CDR1 is SGHDN and CDR2 is FVKESK. The V gene lost 1 base and the J gene lost 5 bases, with 12 bases spanning the gap. The CDR3 contains 15 residues. CDR3 sequence reads: CASSQGRGWDNEQFF. In nucleotides, the CDR3 is TGTGCCAGCAGCCAAGGCAGGGGTTGGGACAATGAGCAGTTCTTC.

The V gene is TRBV14, the J gene TRBJ2-1; D is undetermined. The CDR3 length is 16 residues. Germline V gives CDR1 SGHDN, CDR2 FVKESK. Trimming stripped 3 bases from V and 5 bases from J, with 17 bases between. Here the CDR3 reads CASSHGVRTINNEQFF. CDR3 coding DNA: TGTGCCAGCAGCCACGGAGTCAGGACGATCAACAATGAGCAGTTCTTC. Variable domain in full (rest from reference TRBV14 and TRBJ2-1): EAGVTQFPSHSVIEKGQTVTLRCDPISGHDNLYWYRRVMGKEIKFLLHFVKESKQDESGMPNNRFLAERTGGTYSTLKVQPAELEDSGVYFCASSHGVRTINNEQFFGPGTRLTVL.

This clonotype was detected many times. The CDR3 reads CASSVGGTRAEQFF. The CDR3 DNA reads TGTGCCAGCAGCGTAGGAGGGACACGGGCTGAGCAGTTCTTC. The V gene is TRBV9, the J gene TRBJ2-1; D possibly corresponds to TRBD1 (6 bases). The CDR3 contains 14 residues. The V gene lost 0 bases and the J gene lost 9 bases, with 13 bases spanning the gap. Germline lookup yields CDR1 SGDLS and CDR2 YYNGEE.

This clonotype was seen repeatedly, ten times or more. This chain uses TRBV29-1 with TRBJ2-1, with TRBD2 as a possible D gene (5 bases). The CDR3 totals 15 residues. Germline values: CDR1 SQVTM, CDR2 ANQGSEA. Deletions cut 2 bases from V and 0 bases from J, with 11 bases between. CDR3 sequence (DNA): TGCAGCGTTGAACCCACTAGTCGCTCCTACAATGAGCAGTTCTTC. This translates into CSVEPTSRSYNEQFF.

In its sample, this clonotype was seen many times. This sequence joins TRBV7-2 and TRBJ2-3, with D uncertain. V dropped 5 bases and J dropped 6 bases, with 9 bases sitting between them. Germline V CDR1 and CDR2: SGHTA, FQGNSA. The CDR3 sequence is 12 residues long. The CDR3 DNA reads TGTGCCAGCAGCCCGATCGGGGATACGCAGTATTTT. Protein sequence: CASSPIGDTQYF.

In this sample, this clonotype turned up many times. The chain combines TRBV5-1 with TRBJ2-5, with TRBD2 matching 13 bases. V lost 4 bases and J lost 3; bases outside the gene matches: 3. Germline V gives CDR1 SGHRS, CDR2 YFSETQ. This CDR3 has 15 amino acids. The CDR3 DNA is TGCGCCAGCAGCCTGGGGACTAGCGGGGAAGAGACCCAGTACTTC. Translated, it gives CASSLGTSGEETQYF.

This clonotype was observed at least ten times. This rearrangement joins TRBV5-1 to TRBJ2-1; perhaps D is TRBD1 or TRBD2 (5 bases each). The CDR3 consists of 16 residues. Germline V gene lookup returns CDR1 SGHRS and CDR2 YFSETQ. V was trimmed by 0 bases and J by 4 bases, leaving 14 bases between them. The CDR3 nucleotides are TGCGCCAGCAGCTTGGCCGAGGGGAAAACGTACAATGAGCAGTTCTTC. This translates into CASSLAEGKTYNEQFF.

The table lists this clonotype with many counts. The chain has TRBV5-1 and TRBJ2-3; D could derive from TRBD1 or TRBD2 (5 bases each). Germline assignment: CDR1 SGHRS and CDR2 YFSETQ. This CDR3 has 14 residues. With 4 bases removed from V and 6 bases from J, the gap between germline ends came to 15 bases. The DNA for the CDR3 is TGCGCCAGCAGCCTCCGGGACCCCGAGGATACGCAGTATTTT. Residues: CASSLRDPEDTQYF.